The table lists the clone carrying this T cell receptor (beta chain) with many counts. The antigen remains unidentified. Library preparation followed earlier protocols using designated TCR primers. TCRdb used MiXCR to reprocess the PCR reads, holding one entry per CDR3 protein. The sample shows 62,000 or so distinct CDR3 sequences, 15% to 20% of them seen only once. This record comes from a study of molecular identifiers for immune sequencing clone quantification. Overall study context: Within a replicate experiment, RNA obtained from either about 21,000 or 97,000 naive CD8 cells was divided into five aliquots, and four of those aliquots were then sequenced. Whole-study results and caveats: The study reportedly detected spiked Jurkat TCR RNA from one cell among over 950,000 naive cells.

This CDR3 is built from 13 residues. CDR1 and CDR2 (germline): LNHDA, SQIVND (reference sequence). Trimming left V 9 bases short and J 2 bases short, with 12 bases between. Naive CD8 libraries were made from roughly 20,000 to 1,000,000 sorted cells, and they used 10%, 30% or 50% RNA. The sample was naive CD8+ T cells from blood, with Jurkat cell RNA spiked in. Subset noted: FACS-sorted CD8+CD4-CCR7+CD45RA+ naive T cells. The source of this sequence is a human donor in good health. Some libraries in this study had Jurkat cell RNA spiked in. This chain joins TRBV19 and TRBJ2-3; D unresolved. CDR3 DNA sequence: TGTGCCAGCGGCCCCCTCCACACAGATACGCAGTATTTT. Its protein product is CASGPLHTDTQYF.